This entry describes one T cell receptor beta chain. The data stem from a study of blood T cell repertoires in COVID-19. Looking at the study overall: Whether acute or convalescent, the COVID-19 samples came from the United States, Italy and Spain.

The CDR3 sequence is 14 residues long. The germline V gene has CDR1 SGHNT and CDR2 YYREEE (reference sequence). The junction had 9 bases not matched to a gene; V was cut back by 5 bases and J by 7 bases. In the study's own analysis: Cell counts per sample came from amplifying reference gene primers. Using immunoSEQ multiplex PCR, the repertoire was profiled, and TCRdb retains in-frame clones only, with some absent. V and J calls and clone size are copied from that table; D and trimming were computed from the DNA. The data contain 250,000 to 300,000 clones, about 87% of them singletons. The sequencing input was peripheral blood. The sequence was obtained from a middle-aged woman who had recovered from COVID-19. This sequence joins TRBV5-4 and TRBJ2-1, with TRBD2 matching over 7 bases. For the CDR3, the DNA is TGTGCCAGCAGGGGCTTCGGGGGGTGGAATGAGCAGTTCTTC. Residues: CASRGFGGWNEQFF. Filled out from reference TRBV5-4 and TRBJ2-1, the complete variable domain reads ETGVTQSPTHLIKTRGQQVTLRCSSQSGHNTVSWYQQALGQGPQFIFQYYREEENGRGNFPPRFSGLQFPNYSSELNVNALELDDSALYLCASRGFGGWNEQFFGPGTRLTVL.